A single sample is the source of the 4 T cell receptor beta chains below, sequenced in a study of T cell repertoires in cytomegalovirus infection. TCRdb passed the reads through MiXCR, listing each CDR3 protein once. Among approximately 200,000 distinct CDR3 sequences, about 20% were seen once, and the ten largest hold roughly 20%. Material for sequencing was CD8+ T cells from PBMCs. The receptor set was obtained from a human donor in good health (CMV status not recorded). Some clones in this sample may be carry-over from other donors' samples.

V usage is TRBV7-9 and J usage is TRBJ2-7, with D perhaps matching TRBD1 (5 bases). The CDR3 has 13 amino acids. The germline CDR1 and CDR2 sequences are SEHNR and FQNEAQ (reference sequence). The V and J ends lost 4 bases and 4 bases respectively, with 11 bases between them. CDR3 coding DNA: TGTGCCAGCAGCTCCTCAGGGTATTACGAGCAGTACTTC. As protein: CASSSSGYYEQYF.

This clonotype occurred many times. The J gene is TRBJ2-3, the V gene TRBV7-9; no clear D. Germline assignment: CDR1 SEHNR and CDR2 FQNEAQ (reference sequence). V lost 1 base, J lost 4 bases, and 9 bases lay in between. The CDR3 sequence is 14 residues long. The CDR3 region is CASSLGDGADTQYF. The CDR3 coding sequence is TGTGCCAGCAGCTTAGGAGATGGGGCAGATACGCAGTATTTT.

This clonotype showed up just once. Germline and junction disagree at one end, which may indicate a read error. The chain links TRBV4-1 to TRBJ2-4; 8 bases line up with TRBD1. CDR3 length: 14 residues. From germline, CDR1 is MGHRA and CDR2 YSYEKL. The CDR3 bases are TGCGCCAACAGCCGAGACAGGGGAGAGGACATTCAGTACTTC. It specifies CANSRDRGEDIQYF.

The chain employs TRBV29-1 and TRBJ2-7; D is unclear. The CDR3 length is 14 residues. V was shortened by 1 base and J by 1 base, with 11 bases between the two germline ends. Per germline, CDR1 SQVTM and CDR2 ANQGSEA. The CDR3 protein is CSVEGAEGSYEQYF. The DNA for the CDR3 is TGCAGCGTTGAAGGGGCGGAAGGGTCCTACGAGCAGTACTTC.